The present entry profiles one T cell receptor (beta chain) with its context. The data are from a study of cytomegalovirus exposure and HLA in healthy donors. The primer mix had 60 Vbeta and 13 Jbeta primers. Repertoires were generated with immunoSEQ multiplex PCR, while TCRdb's copy carries only in-frame clones and drops some. This sample has 65,000 to 75,000 clones; around three quarters occur once, and the top ten carry approximately 6.3%. The germline gives CDR1 MDHEN, CDR2 SYDVKM. Trimming shortened V by 8 bases and J by 1 base, and 8 bases separated the two germline ends. The CDR3 runs 12 residues.

This TCR derives from a man aged 50 to 60 in good health and CMV-seronegative. Material: PBMCs. The rearrangement uses TRBV28 and TRBJ1-2; a weak D match, TRBD1 (5 bases). The CDR3 loop is CASRQLNYGYTF. The CDR3 coding sequence is TGTGCCAGCCGACAGCTTAACTATGGCTACACCTTC.